This T cell receptor beta chain is drawn from a study of blood T cell repertoires in COVID-19. Study-wide context: Acute and convalescent COVID-19 specimens originated in the United States, Italy and Spain. PBMCs, B-cell-depleted T cells, or T cells provided the cDNA or gDNA that made up the material.

This CDR3 has 15 amino acids. Germline loops: CDR1 SGHTA, CDR2 FQGNSA. V lost 8 bases to trimming and J lost 6 bases; unmatched junction nucleotides: 12. This clone has just a few counts. How the authors handled the data: Reference gene primer amplification yielded estimated nucleated cell counts. TCRdb's table, derived via immunoSEQ multiplex PCR, lists solely in-frame clones and lacks some. V and J calls and clone size are copied from that table; D and trimming were computed from the DNA. The sample lists 200,000 to 300,000 clones, about 83% occurring once. The sequenced sample consisted of peripheral blood. The rearrangement uses TRBV7-2 and TRBJ2-7; 11 bases line up with TRBD2. The clonotype originates from a human donor in a cohort sampled during active COVID-19. The CDR3 sequence: CASSGGSGRASEQYF. The DNA for the CDR3 is TGTGCCAGCTCCGGGGGTAGCGGGAGGGCCTCCGAGCAGTACTTC.